The T cell receptor (beta chain) under discussion was sequenced for a study of blood T cell repertoires in COVID-19. Study-wide context: Acute and convalescent COVID-19 samples came from the United States, Italy and Spain. Sources were T cells, B-cell-depleted T cells, or PBMCs; the material itself was cDNA or gDNA.

Per the original methods: Amplified reference gene primers provided the basis for estimating nucleated cell counts. This table comes from immunoSEQ multiplex PCR, and its TCRdb copy is limited to in-frame clones, with some not included. That table furnishes V, J and clone size, whereas the DNA furnished D and trimming. Of nearly 70,000 clones in the sample, approximately 88% were seen once. The CDR3 contains 13 residues. Germline loops: CDR1 MNHEY, CDR2 SVGAGI. Trimming took off 4 bases at V and 7 bases at J, with 13 bases between the two ends. This clonotype originated in a woman aged 65 to 85 with acute or convalescent COVID-19. Input material: peripheral blood. V is TRBV6-5 and J is TRBJ1-1, with D possibly being TRBD1 (5 bases). CDR3 sequence (DNA): TGTGCCAGCAGTTTCCTCAGGGTCTTTGAAGCTTTCTTT. This gives the protein CASSFLRVFEAFF.